This T cell receptor (beta chain) was sequenced for a study of cytomegalovirus exposure and HLA in healthy donors. This clone was detected only a few times. The V segment lost 3 bases and the J segment 0 bases; nucleotides outside the gene matches: 1. The CDR3 consists of 14 residues. The germline gives CDR1 SGHTA, CDR2 FQGNSA. In the PCR, 60 Vbeta and 13 Jbeta primers were used. Some clones are missing from TCRdb's copy, which holds only in-frame ones; the method was immunoSEQ multiplex PCR. This table has some 96,000 clones, around 74% appearing once. This sequence joins TRBV7-2 and TRBJ2-7; TRBD2 matches 8 bases. Sequencing was carried out using PBMCs. The receptor was derived from a man aged 35 to 55 in good health and CMV-seropositive. CDR3 residues: CASSFSGTSYEQYF. DNA for the CDR3: TGTGCCAGCAGCTTTAGCGGGACCTCCTACGAGCAGTACTTC.